This T cell receptor beta chain derives from a study of shared clonotypes between healthy human individuals. Study context: Plates per donor: three CD4 naive, three CD4 memory, two CD8 naive, one CD8 memory. Study observations and caveats: Between a handful of donors, naive CD4 clonotypes were shared at a level of around 4.8%.

As regards this clone: Its antigen is still unknown.

CDR1 and CDR2 (germline): SGDLS, YYNGEE. CDR3 length equals 13 residues. V was cut by 1 base and J by 1 base, with 5 bases left in between. Assay execution proceeded at the deep level. Genomic DNA of each subset was evenly split across several immunoSEQ plates. The protocol was immunoSEQ multiplex PCR, while the TCRdb copy is restricted to in-frame clones and leaves out a portion. The sample consists of millions of clones, over 90% of them appearing once. The V call is TRBV9, the J call TRBJ1-1, with D unclear. Sequenced material: naive CD4+ T cells from PBMCs. As to subset: CD45RA+ positively selected. The receptor comes from a man between 18 and 35 years old in good health. Some clones in this sample may be carry-over from other donors' samples. CDR3 bases: TGTGCCAGCAGCGTAATAAAGAACACTGAAGCTTTCTTT. Translated, it gives CASSVIKNTEAFF.